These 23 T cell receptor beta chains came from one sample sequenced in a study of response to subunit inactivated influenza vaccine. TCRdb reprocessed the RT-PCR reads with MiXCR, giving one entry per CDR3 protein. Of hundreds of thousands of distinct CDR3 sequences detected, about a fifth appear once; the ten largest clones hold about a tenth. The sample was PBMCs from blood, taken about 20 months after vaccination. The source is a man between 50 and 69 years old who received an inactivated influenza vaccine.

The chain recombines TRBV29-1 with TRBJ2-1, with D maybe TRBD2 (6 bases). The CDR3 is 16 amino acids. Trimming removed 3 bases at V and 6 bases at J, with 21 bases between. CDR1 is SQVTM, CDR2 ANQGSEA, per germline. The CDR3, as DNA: TGCAGCGTTGATGGAGGGGCTTCTATACACATCAATGAGCAGTTCTTC. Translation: CSVDGGASIHINEQFF.

This chain's CDR3 is CASSQDAGFKSTQYF. CDR3 coding DNA: TGCGCCAGCAGCCAAGACGCTGGTTTCAAATCGACCCAGTACTTC. V is TRBV4-1 and J is TRBJ2-5; D is unclear. There are 15 residues in the CDR3. Looked up from germline, CDR1 is MGHRA and CDR2 is YSYEKL. The V end was cut by 0 bases, the J end by 7 bases, with 15 bases between.

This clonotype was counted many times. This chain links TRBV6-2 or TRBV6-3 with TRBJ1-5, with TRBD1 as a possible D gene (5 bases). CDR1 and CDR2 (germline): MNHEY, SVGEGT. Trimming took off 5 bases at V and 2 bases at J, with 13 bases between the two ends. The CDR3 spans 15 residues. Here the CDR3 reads CASSPQALGNQPQHF. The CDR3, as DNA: TGTGCCAGCAGTCCACAGGCCCTCGGCAATCAGCCCCAGCATTTT.

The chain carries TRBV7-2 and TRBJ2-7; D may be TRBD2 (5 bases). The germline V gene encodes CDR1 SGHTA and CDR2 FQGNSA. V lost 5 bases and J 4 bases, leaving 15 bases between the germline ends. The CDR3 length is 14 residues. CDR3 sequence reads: CASSPFSGMYEQYF. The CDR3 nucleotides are TGTGCCAGCAGCCCTTTTTCGGGGATGTACGAGCAGTACTTC.

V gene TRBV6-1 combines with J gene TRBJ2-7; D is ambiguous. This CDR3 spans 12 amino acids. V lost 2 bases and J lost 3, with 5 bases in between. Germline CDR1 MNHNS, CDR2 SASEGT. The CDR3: CASSESIYEQYF. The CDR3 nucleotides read TGTGCCAGCAGTGAAAGTATCTACGAGCAGTACTTC.

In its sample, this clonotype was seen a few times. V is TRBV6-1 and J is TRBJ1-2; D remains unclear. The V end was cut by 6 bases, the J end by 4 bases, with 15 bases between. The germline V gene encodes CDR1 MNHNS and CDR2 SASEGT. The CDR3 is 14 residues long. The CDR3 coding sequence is TGTGCCAGCAGCCGCCGCGGCACGTCCTATGGCTACACCTTC. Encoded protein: CASSRRGTSYGYTF.

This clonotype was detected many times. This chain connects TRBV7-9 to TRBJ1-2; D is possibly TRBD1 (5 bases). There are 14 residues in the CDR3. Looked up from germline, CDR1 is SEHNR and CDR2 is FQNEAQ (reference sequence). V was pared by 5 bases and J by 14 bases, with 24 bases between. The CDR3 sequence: CASSPRGSRTHSTF. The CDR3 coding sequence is TGTGCCAGCAGCCCAAGGGGTTCTCGGACCCACTCGACCTTC.

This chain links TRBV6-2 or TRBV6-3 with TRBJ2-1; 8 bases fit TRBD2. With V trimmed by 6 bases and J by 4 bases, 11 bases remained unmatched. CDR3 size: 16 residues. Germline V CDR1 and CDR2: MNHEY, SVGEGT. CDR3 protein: CASSQTGTSPYNEQFF. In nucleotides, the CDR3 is TGTGCCAGCAGCCAAACCGGGACTAGTCCTTACAATGAGCAGTTCTTC.

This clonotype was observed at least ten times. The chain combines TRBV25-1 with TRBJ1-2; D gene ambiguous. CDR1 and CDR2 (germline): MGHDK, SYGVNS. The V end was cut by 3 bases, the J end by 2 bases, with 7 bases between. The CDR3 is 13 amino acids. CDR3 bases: TGTGCCAGCAGTGATTTTGGGAACTATGGCTACACCTTC. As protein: CASSDFGNYGYTF.

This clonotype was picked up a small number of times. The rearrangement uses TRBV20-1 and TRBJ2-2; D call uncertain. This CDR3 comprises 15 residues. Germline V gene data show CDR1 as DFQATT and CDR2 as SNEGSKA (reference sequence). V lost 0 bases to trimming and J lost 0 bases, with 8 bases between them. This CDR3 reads CSARDRVANTGELFF. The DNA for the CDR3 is TGCAGTGCTAGAGATCGGGTCGCGAACACCGGGGAGCTGTTTTTT.

The CDR3 coding sequence is TGTGCCAGCAGCTTCCCCGCCGGGGAGGCTCGCTATGGCTACACCTTC. It specifies CASSFPAGEARYGYTF. The chain couples TRBV7-9 to TRBJ1-2, with D unresolved. The germline V and J ends were trimmed by 3 bases and 4 bases, with 18 bases remaining between them. The CDR3 is 16 amino acids. CDR1 is SEHNR, CDR2 FQNEAQ, per germline (reference sequence).

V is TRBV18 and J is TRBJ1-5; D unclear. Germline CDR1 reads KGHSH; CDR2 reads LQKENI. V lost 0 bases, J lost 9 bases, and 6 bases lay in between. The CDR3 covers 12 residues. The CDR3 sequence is CASSPPGGPQHF. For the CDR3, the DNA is TGTGCCAGCTCACCACCGGGCGGGCCCCAGCATTTT.

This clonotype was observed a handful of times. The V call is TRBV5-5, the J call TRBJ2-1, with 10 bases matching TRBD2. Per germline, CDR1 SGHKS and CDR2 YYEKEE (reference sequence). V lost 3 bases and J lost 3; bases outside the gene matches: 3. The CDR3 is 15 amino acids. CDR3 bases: TGTGCCAGCAGCTACCTAGCGGGGGTCTACAATGAGCAGTTCTTC. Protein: CASSYLAGVYNEQFF.

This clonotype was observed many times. The DNA for the CDR3 is TGTGCCAGCAGCCAAGAGGAGGTGGTCTCCTACGAGCAGTACTTC. This translates into CASSQEEVVSYEQYF. The chain recombines TRBV4-2 with TRBJ2-7; D might be TRBD2 (5 bases). This CDR3 is 15 amino acids long. The V gene lost 0 bases and the J gene lost 0 bases, with 9 bases spanning the gap. The germline gives CDR1 LGHNA, CDR2 YNFKEQ.

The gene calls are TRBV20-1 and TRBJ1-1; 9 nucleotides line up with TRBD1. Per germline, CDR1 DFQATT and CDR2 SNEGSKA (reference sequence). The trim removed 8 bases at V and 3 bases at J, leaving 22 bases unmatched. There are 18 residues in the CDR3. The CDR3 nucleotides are TGCAGTATCCTGGACCCACAGGGGGCAATTATAGGGGACACTGAAGCTTTCTTT. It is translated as CSILDPQGAIIGDTEAFF.

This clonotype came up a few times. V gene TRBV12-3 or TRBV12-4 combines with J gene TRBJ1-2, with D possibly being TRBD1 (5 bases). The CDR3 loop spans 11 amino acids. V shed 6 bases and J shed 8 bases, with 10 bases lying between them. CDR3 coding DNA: TGTGCCAGCAGCCTAGGGGAGGGCTACACCTTC. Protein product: CASSLGEGYTF.

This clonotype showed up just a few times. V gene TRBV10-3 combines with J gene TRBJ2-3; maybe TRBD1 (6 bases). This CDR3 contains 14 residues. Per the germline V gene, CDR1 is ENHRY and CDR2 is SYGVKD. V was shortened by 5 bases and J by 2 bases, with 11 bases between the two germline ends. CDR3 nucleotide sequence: TGTGCCATCAGTCGCGGACAGAACACAGATACGCAGTATTTT. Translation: CAISRGQNTDTQYF.

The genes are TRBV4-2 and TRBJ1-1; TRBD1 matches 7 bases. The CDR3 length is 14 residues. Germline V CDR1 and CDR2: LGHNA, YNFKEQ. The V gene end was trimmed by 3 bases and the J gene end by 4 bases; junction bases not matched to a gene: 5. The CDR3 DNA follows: TGTGCCAGCAGCCACGTGACAGGGCCCACTGAAGCTTTCTTT. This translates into CASSHVTGPTEAFF.

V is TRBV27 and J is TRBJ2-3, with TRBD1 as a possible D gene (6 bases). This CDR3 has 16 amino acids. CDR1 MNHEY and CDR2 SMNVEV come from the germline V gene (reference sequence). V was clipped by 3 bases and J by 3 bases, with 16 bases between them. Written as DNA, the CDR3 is TGTGCCAGCAGTTTTGACAGGTCCTTTAGGACAGATACGCAGTATTTT. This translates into CASSFDRSFRTDTQYF.

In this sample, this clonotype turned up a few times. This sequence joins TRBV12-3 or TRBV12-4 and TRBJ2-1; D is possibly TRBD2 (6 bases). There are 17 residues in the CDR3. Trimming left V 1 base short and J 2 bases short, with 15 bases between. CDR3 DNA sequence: TGTGCCAGCAGTTTAGTTGAGTTGCGGGGCACCTACAATGAGCAGTTCTTC. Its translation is CASSLVELRGTYNEQFF.

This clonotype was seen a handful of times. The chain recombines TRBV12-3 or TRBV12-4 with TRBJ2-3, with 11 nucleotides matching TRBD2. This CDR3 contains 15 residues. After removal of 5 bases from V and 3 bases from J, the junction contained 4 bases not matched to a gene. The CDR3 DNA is TGTGCCAGCAGTACTAGCGGGAGAAGGACAGATACGCAGTATTTT. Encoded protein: CASSTSGRRTDTQYF.

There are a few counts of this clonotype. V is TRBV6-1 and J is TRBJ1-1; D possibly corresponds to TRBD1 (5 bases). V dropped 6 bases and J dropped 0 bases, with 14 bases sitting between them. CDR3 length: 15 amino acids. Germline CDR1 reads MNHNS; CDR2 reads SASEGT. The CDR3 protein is CASRQGWHLNTEAFF. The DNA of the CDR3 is TGTGCCAGCAGGCAGGGATGGCATTTGAACACTGAAGCTTTCTTT.

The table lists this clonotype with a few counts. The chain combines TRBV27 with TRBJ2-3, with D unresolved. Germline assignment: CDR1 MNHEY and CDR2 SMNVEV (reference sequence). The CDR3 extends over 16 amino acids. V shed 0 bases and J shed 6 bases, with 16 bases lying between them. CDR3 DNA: TGTGCCAGCAGTTTATCGTTCCCAGCGCTCGAGGATACGCAGTATTTT. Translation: CASSLSFPALEDTQYF.